A selection of T cell receptor beta chains follows, all from one sample in a study of follicular helper T cells after annual influenza vaccination. Some clones are missing from TCRdb's copy, which holds only in-frame ones; the method was immunoSEQ multiplex PCR. The sample contains about 14,000 clones, just under 85% of which appear only once. The input for sequencing was CXCR5- memory CD4+ T cells sorted from blood, taken on the day of influenza vaccination. The receptors here all came from an adult who received the influenza vaccine. Both conserved end residues are part of each CDR3. A D gene is named only where the DNA matches it firmly. Rows may omit the clone size; those that give it use once, few, many or a size class.

>TRBJ2-3|-|TRBV11-2|TRBD2
TGTGCCAGCAGCTTGGGACTAGCGGGGGGAGATACGCAGTATTTT
CASSLGLAGGDTQYF
>TRBJ2-3|-|TRBV7-8|-
TGTGCCAGCAGGCGGACTGATACGCAGTATTTT
CASRRTDTQYF
>TRBJ2-7|few|TRBV7-2|TRBD1
TGTGCCAGCAGCTTAGGGACAGGGACAGCCTACGAGCAGTACTTC
CASSLGTGTAYEQYF
>TRBJ2-1|-|TRBV5-1|-
TGCGCCAGCAGCCAAGGGACCCCTAATGAGCAGTTCTTC
CASSQGTPNEQFF
>TRBJ2-7|-|TRBV7-9|-
TGTGCCAGCAGCTCGGGACCGCCCTACGAGCAGTACTTC
CASSSGPPYEQYF
>TRBJ2-7|-|TRBV5-1|TRBD2
TGCGCCAGCAGCCGCACTAGCGGGGGGGATAGAATACTTTACGAGCAGTACTTC
CASSRTSGGDRILYEQYF
>TRBJ1-1|-|TRBV21-1|-
TGTGCCAGCAGCAAGCGAACGGCGAACACTGAAGCTTTCTTT
CASSKRTANTEAFF
>TRBJ2-3|-|TRBV19|-
TGTGCCAGTAGTATCAACGGGGCCGCAACCCTCACAGATACGCAGTATTTT
CASSINGAATLTDTQYF
>TRBJ2-7|-|TRBV6-1|-
TGTGCCAGCAGTGAAGGTGGGGGAGGAGCTCACGAGCAGTACTTC
CASSEGGGGAHEQYF
>TRBJ1-2|-|TRBV4-1|-
TGCGCCAGCAGCGAAAGATGGGGGGCCTATGGCTACACCTTC
CASSERWGAYGYTF
>TRBJ1-1|-|TRBV5-1|-
TGCGCCAGCAGCTTGTATCTACGAGGGAACACTGAAGCTTTCTTT
CASSLYLRGNTEAFF
>TRBJ1-1|-|TRBV7-7|-
TGTGCCAGCAGCTTAGGGGGGGGGTTGGCTGAAGCTTTCTTT
CASSLGGGLAEAFF
>TRBJ2-4|-|TRBV28|-
TGTGCCAGCAGCGAAATCGGGGGGCAAAACATTCAGTACTTC
CASSEIGGQNIQYF
>TRBJ1-1|-|TRBV7-9|TRBD1
TGTGCCAGCAGAGAACGACAGGGTTCTGAAGCTTTCTTT
CASRERQGSEAFF
>TRBJ2-7|-|TRBV6-6|-
TGTGCCAGCAGCTTCGGGACGGCCTACGAGCAGTACTTC
CASSFGTAYEQYF
>TRBJ1-5|-|TRBV7-8|TRBD1
TGTGCCAGCAGCGCACGCCGGACAGGGGAAGGAAGCAATCAGCCCCAGCATTTT
CASSARRTGEGSNQPQHF
>TRBJ2-2|-|TRBV30|-
TGTGCCTGGAGGGACCGGTACACCGGGGAGCTGTTTTTT
CAWRDRYTGELFF
>TRBJ2-1|-|TRBV28|-
TGTGCCAGCAGTTTACCCGTTTCCCCTAACTACAATGAGCAGTTCTTC
CASSLPVSPNYNEQFF
>TRBJ2-5|-|TRBV15|-
TGTGCCACCAGCAGAGTTGGGTACCAAGAGACCCAGTACTTC
CATSRVGYQETQYF
>TRBJ2-3|-|TRBV5-1|-
TGCGCCAGCAGCTTGGACTCAGATACGCAGTATTTT
CASSLDSDTQYF
>TRBJ1-2|-|TRBV5-1|TRBD1
TGCGCCAGCAGCTTGGTAGCAGGGGGCGCCGATGGCTACACCTTC
CASSLVAGGADGYTF
>TRBJ1-6|-|TRBV5-1|TRBD1
TGCGCCAGCAGCTTGTCATACAGGGGGATCCGTAATTCACCCCTCCACTTT
CASSLSYRGIRNSPLHF
>TRBJ2-2|-|TRBV28|-
TGTGCCAGCACGGGGGGCCCCACCGGGGAGCTGTTTTTT
CASTGGPTGELFF
>TRBJ1-3|-|TRBV5-1|-
TGCGCCAGCAGCTTGGCCCACGGGGGGACGTCTGGAAACACCATATATTTT
CASSLAHGGTSGNTIYF
>TRBJ1-3|-|TRBV5-4|-
TGTGCCAGCAGCTTGGCGGCCAGGGCGGACACCATATATTTT
CASSLAARADTIYF
>TRBJ2-5|-|TRBV5-1|TRBD2
TGCGCCAGCAGCTTCAGCGGGGGGGCCGGACGGGAGACCCAGTACTTC
CASSFSGGAGRETQYF
>TRBJ2-5|-|TRBV18|-
TGTGCCAGCTCACCCCCGATGTCGGCTGAGACCCAGTACTTC
CASSPPMSAETQYF